The 11 T cell receptor beta chains below were found in one sample sequenced in a study of blood T cell repertoires in COVID-19. Produced via immunoSEQ multiplex PCR; TCRdb's table is partial and in-frame only. The table shows roughly 140,000 clones, with about 84% occurring only once. The sample comprised peripheral blood. These receptors were obtained from a woman aged 80 or over in a cohort sampled during active or convalescent COVID-19.

V usage is TRBV28 and J usage is TRBJ1-5; 7 bases line up with TRBD1. The J segment lost 4 bases and the V segment lost 2 bases, leaving 8 bases of the junction unmatched. The CDR3 loop spans 16 amino acids. Germline loops: CDR1 MDHEN, CDR2 SYDVKM. The CDR3 region is CASSLSSGTVNQPQHF. The CDR3 DNA sequence: TGTGCCAGCAGTTTAAGTTCCGGGACAGTTAATCAGCCCCAGCATTTT. Looking up the rest from reference TRBV28 and TRBJ1-5 gives the full variable domain: DVKVTQSSRYLVKRTGEKVFLECVQDMDHENMFWYRQDPGLGLRLIYFSYDVKMKEKGDIPEGYSVSREKKERFSLILESASTNQTSMYLCASSLSSGTVNQPQHFGDGTRLSIL.

V usage is TRBV7-9 and J usage is TRBJ1-3; D is undetermined. The ends were cut back, 5 bases at V and 0 bases at J, with 8 bases in the middle. The CDR3 is 14 residues long. Germline CDR1 SEHNR, CDR2 FQNEAQ (reference sequence). CDR3 nucleotides: TGTGCCAGCAGCCGCAGGAACTCTGGAAACACCATATATTTT. It codes for CASSRRNSGNTIYF.

The V call is TRBV28, the J call TRBJ2-2; D is undetermined. Per germline, CDR1 MDHEN and CDR2 SYDVKM. V lost 5 bases and J 5 bases, leaving 6 bases between the germline ends. This CDR3 comprises 12 residues. CDR3 loop: CASSLGTGELFF. Written as DNA, the CDR3 is TGTGCCAGCAGTCTCGGGACCGGGGAGCTGTTTTTT.

The chain employs TRBV3-1 (or the pseudogene TRBV3-2) and TRBJ1-6; 9 nucleotides match TRBD1. The CDR3 loop spans 18 amino acids. Germline loops: CDR1 LGHDT, CDR2 YNNKEL (reference sequence). Trimming at V came to 6 bases and at J to 10 bases, leaving 19 bases not matched to a gene. For the CDR3, the DNA is TGTGCCAGCAGGAAAACCATGTCCGGGACAGGGTCTCGGTCACCCCTCCACTTT. Amino acid sequence: CASRKTMSGTGSRSPLHF.

This chain joins TRBV5-8 and TRBJ1-1; 11 nucleotides line up with TRBD1. This CDR3 region has 17 residues. Germline values: CDR1 SGHTS, CDR2 YDEGEE. Germline trimming cut 4 bases from V and 4 bases from J; bases unmatched to any gene: 12. CDR3 sequence reads: CASSTGQGARRTTEAFF. CDR3 DNA: TGTGCCAGCAGCACCGGACAGGGGGCGCGTAGGACCACTGAAGCTTTCTTT.

The chain has TRBV7-2 and TRBJ2-2, with 11 bases identical to TRBD1. From germline, CDR1 is SGHTA and CDR2 FQGNSA. There are 16 residues in the CDR3. The trim removed 5 bases at V and 4 bases at J, leaving 6 bases unmatched. The CDR3 coding sequence is TGTGCCAGCAGCCGGACAGGGGGCATGGTCACCGGGGAGCTGTTTTTT. This codes for CASSRTGGMVTGELFF.

J is TRBJ1-5 and V is TRBV25-1, with 7 positions matching TRBD1. The CDR3 is 12 residues long. Losses at the gene ends were 6 bases for V and 4 bases for J; bases not matched to a gene: 0. Looked up from germline, CDR1 is MGHDK and CDR2 is SYGVNS. Here the CDR3 reads CASRGQNQPQHF. The CDR3 bases are TGTGCCAGCAGGGGACAGAATCAGCCCCAGCATTTT.

The rearrangement links TRBV6-5 to TRBJ2-1; TRBD2 matches 13 bases. Germline-derived CDR1 and CDR2 are MNHEY and SVGAGI. Trimming took 6 bases from V and 5 from J; bases not matched to a gene: 4. CDR3 length: 15 residues. CDR3 DNA: TGTGCCAGCAGGCCGGGACTAGCGGGGAACAATGAGCAGTTCTTC. Residues: CASRPGLAGNNEQFF.

The rearrangement links TRBV18 to TRBJ1-6, with D hard to call. The length of the CDR3 is 14 residues. Trimming removed 2 bases at V and 3 bases at J, with 5 bases between. The V gene's germline CDR1 is KGHSH and CDR2 LQKENI. CDR3 in DNA: TGTGCCAGCTCACCATCCTACTATAATTCACCCCTCCACTTT. Its protein is CASSPSYYNSPLHF.

This chain links TRBV5-1 with TRBJ1-6; a possible D gene is TRBD1 (6 bases). V was cut by 0 bases and J by 4 bases, with 8 bases left in between. This CDR3 has 15 residues. CDR1 and CDR2 from the germline V gene are SGHRS and YFSETQ. The CDR3, as DNA: TGCGCCAGCAGCTTGGACAGGGTTTATAATTCACCCCTCCACTTT. Its translation: CASSLDRVYNSPLHF.

The chain's CDR3 is CASSLWRGFTDTQYF. The CDR3, as DNA: TGTGCCAGCAGTCTCTGGAGGGGATTCACAGATACGCAGTATTTT. This chain connects TRBV7-9 to TRBJ2-3, with a tentative D call TRBD2 (6 bases). Trimming removed 6 bases at V and 2 bases at J, with 15 bases between. This CDR3 contains 15 residues. CDR1 and CDR2 from the germline V gene are SEHNR and FQNEAQ (reference sequence).